This TCR beta chain came from a study of blood T cell repertoires in COVID-19. Overall study context: Donors in the United States, Italy and Spain gave samples during acute or convalescent COVID-19. Nucleic acid was either cDNA or gDNA, and it came from T cells, B-cell-depleted T cells, or PBMCs.

This CDR3 is 16 amino acids long. Under the authors' procedure: Using reference gene primer amplification, nucleated cell counts were estimated. Clones were read by immunoSEQ multiplex PCR, and TCRdb kept only the in-frame ones, dropping some. That table gives V, J and clone size, and the DNA gave D and trimming. Among over 50,000 clones listed, about three quarters were seen once. Sequencing was performed on peripheral blood. This receptor was obtained from a human donor with active or convalescent COVID-19. The donor label of this sample is uncertain. The chain uses TRBV21-1 and TRBJ2-1; the D call in the table, TRBD2, was not verified against the DNA. TRBV21-1 constitutes a pseudogene. The CDR3 loop is CASSKGSAVIYNEQFF. As DNA, the CDR3 is TGTGCCAGCAGCAAAGGTTCAGCGGTGATCTACAATGAGCAGTTCTTC.